The TCR beta chain described here comes from a study of identical twins. Study-wide findings and caveats: Cross-sectional statistical analysis, not tracking of the same donors, underpinned the conclusions. Beta out-of-frame sequences displayed a weaker excess of sharing between twins.

As to this clonotype: Its specificity is unknown.

In TCRdb, the 5' RACE reads were re-called with MiXCR into one record per CDR3 protein. The table includes hundreds of thousands of distinct CDR3 sequences, around 6% detected once. All donors were healthy, and all were Caucasian. The length of the CDR3 is 16 residues. Germline CDR1 is SGDLS and CDR2 is YYNGEE. V shed 3 bases, J shed 3 bases, and the junction held 8 bases outside the gene matches. The sequencing sample was made of naive T cells sorted from blood. V usage is TRBV9 and J usage is TRBJ2-1; TRBD2 aligns across 8 bases. The TCR comes from a man between 18 and 35 years old in good health. CDR3 DNA: TGTGCCAGCAGCGGGAGCGGGGGAAGCTTCTACAATGAGCAGTTCTTC. Amino acid sequence: CASSGSGGSFYNEQFF. The whole variable domain, filled in from reference TRBV9 and TRBJ2-1, reads DSGVTQTPKHLITATGQRVTLRCSPRSGDLSVYWYQQSLDQGLQFLIQYYNGEERAKGNILERFSAQQFPDLHSELNLSSLELGDSALYFCASSGSGGSFYNEQFFGPGTRLTVL.